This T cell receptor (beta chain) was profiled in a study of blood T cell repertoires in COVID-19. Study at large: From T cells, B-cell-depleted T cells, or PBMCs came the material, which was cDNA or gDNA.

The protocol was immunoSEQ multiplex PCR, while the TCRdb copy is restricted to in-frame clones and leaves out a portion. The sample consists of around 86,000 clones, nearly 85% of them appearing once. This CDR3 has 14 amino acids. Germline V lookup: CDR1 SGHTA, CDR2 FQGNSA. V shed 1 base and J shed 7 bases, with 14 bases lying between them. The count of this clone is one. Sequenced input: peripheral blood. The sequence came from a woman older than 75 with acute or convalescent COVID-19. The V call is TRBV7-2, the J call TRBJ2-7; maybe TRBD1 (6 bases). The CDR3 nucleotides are TGTGCCAGCAGCTTAGGTGGGGGCGTAGGAGAGCAGTACTTC. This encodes CASSLGGGVGEQYF.